The 30 T cell receptor beta chains below come from one sample, sequenced in a study of shared clonotypes between healthy human individuals. TCRdb's table, derived via immunoSEQ multiplex PCR, lists solely in-frame clones and lacks some. The table shows roughly 2.1 million clones, with about 93% occurring only once. The naive CD8 population came from CD45RO-negative cells selected for CCR7, without terminally differentiated effector memory CD45RA+ cells. The sequencing input was naive CD8+ T cells from PBMCs. These TCRs come from a man between 18 and 35 years old in good health. Some clones in this sample may be carry-over from other donors' samples.

V is TRBV30 and J is TRBJ1-2; the D gene is possibly TRBD1 (6 bases). This CDR3 contains 15 residues. The V end was cut by 3 bases, the J end by 1 base, with 15 bases between. Germline V gene lookup returns CDR1 GTSNPN and CDR2 SVGIG (reference sequence). CDR3 amino acids: CAWRGMRDNNYGYTF. CDR3 bases: TGTGCCTGGAGAGGCATGAGGGACAATAACTATGGCTACACCTTC. Supplemented by reference TRBV30 and TRBJ1-2, the full variable domain reads SQTIHQWPATLVQPVGSPLSLECTVEGTSNPNLYWYRQAAGRGLQLLFYSVGIGQISSEVPQNLSASRPQDRQFILSSKKLLLSDSGFYLCAWRGMRDNNYGYTFGSGTRLTVV.

The chain couples TRBV19 to TRBJ2-7; D is unclear. V was cut by 6 bases and J by 6 bases, with 18 bases left in between. This CDR3 contains 14 residues. In germline, CDR1 is LNHDA, CDR2 SQIVND (reference sequence). CDR3: CASSPLRQAGEQYF. In DNA form, the CDR3 reads TGTGCCAGTAGCCCTCTGCGCCAGGCTGGCGAGCAGTACTTC.

Note on this clone: At the DNA level, this CDR3 is encoded by other sequences in the same sample as well. The rearrangement links TRBV29-1 to TRBJ2-7, with TRBD1 matching over 8 bases. The germline V gene has CDR1 SQVTM and CDR2 ANQGSEA. This CDR3 contains 12 residues. Trimming at V came to 5 bases and at J to 5 bases, leaving 5 bases not matched to a gene. CDR3 DNA sequence: TGCAGCGTTACCGGACAGGGCCACGAGCAGTACTTC. Amino acids: CSVTGQGHEQYF.

This clone was seen a single time. The chain carries TRBV9 and TRBJ1-1; 10 bases line up with TRBD1. Germline V gene sequence: CDR1 SGDLS, CDR2 YYNGEE. The CDR3 sequence is 19 residues long. V lost 0 bases, J lost 0 bases, and 11 bases stayed unmatched. DNA of the CDR3: TGTGCCAGCAGCGTAGTAGGAGGACAGGGGGGACACATGAACACTGAAGCTTTCTTT. It yields the protein CASSVVGGQGGHMNTEAFF.

The chain employs TRBV19 and TRBJ1-1, with D perhaps TRBD1 (5 bases). Trimming removed 5 bases at V and 0 bases at J, with 13 bases between. Germline CDR1 is LNHDA and CDR2 is SQIVND (reference sequence). This CDR3 has 15 residues. CDR3 region: CASSAPGLLNTEAFF. For the CDR3, the DNA is TGTGCCAGTAGTGCTCCGGGACTCCTGAACACTGAAGCTTTCTTT.

This chain uses TRBV6-5 with TRBJ2-3; D remains ambiguous. CDR3 length: 14 amino acids. Germline V lookup: CDR1 MNHEY, CDR2 SVGAGI. Trimming took 0 bases from V and 4 from J, leaving 8 bases between them. The CDR3, as DNA: TGTGCCAGCAGTTACTCGATTACCCCAGATACGCAGTATTTT. Residues: CASSYSITPDTQYF.

J is TRBJ2-7 and V is TRBV27; perhaps D is TRBD1 or TRBD2 (5 bases each). V was pared by 8 bases and J by 3 bases, with 8 bases between. Germline values: CDR1 MNHEY, CDR2 SMNVEV (reference sequence). This CDR3 contains 11 residues. CDR3 residues: CASGGFYEQYF. CDR3 DNA sequence: TGTGCCAGCGGGGGATTCTACGAGCAGTACTTC.

This clone was recorded at least ten times. Different DNA sequences within this sample yield the same CDR3. The V and J genes are TRBV4-1 and TRBJ2-2; a possible D gene is TRBD2 (7 bases). Germline CDR1 MGHRA, CDR2 YSYEKL. Trimming shortened V by 4 bases and J by 4 bases, and 13 bases separated the two germline ends. The CDR3 is made up of 15 amino acids. In DNA form, the CDR3 reads TGCGCCAGCAGCCCCCTAGGGGGGGGCACCGGGGAGCTGTTTTTT. This translates into CASSPLGGGTGELFF.

CDR3 bases: TGCAGCGTTGGCGGACAGGTCTACAATGAGCAGTTCTTC. This codes for CSVGGQVYNEQFF. The chain employs TRBV29-1 and TRBJ2-1, with 7 bases lining up with TRBD1. CDR1 SQVTM and CDR2 ANQGSEA come from the germline V gene. This CDR3 has 13 residues. V shed 4 bases, J shed 3 bases, and the junction held 3 bases outside the gene matches.

This sequence joins TRBV5-1 and TRBJ1-2; 10 positions match TRBD1. There are 18 residues in the CDR3. Germline CDR1 SGHRS, CDR2 YFSETQ. With 0 bases clipped from V and 5 bases from J, the junction kept 13 bases outside the gene matches. CDR3 sequence (DNA): TGCGCCAGCAGCTTGGGGGCATACCGGGACAGGGGTGAATATGGCTACACCTTC. It encodes CASSLGAYRDRGEYGYTF.

To note about this clone: Other DNA sequences of this sample code for an identical CDR3. The genes are TRBV4-3 and TRBJ1-2, with D possibly TRBD1 on 5 matching bases. Trimming shortened V by 0 bases and J by 4 bases, and 9 bases separated the two germline ends. Germline V gene data show CDR1 as LGHNA and CDR2 as YSLEER. CDR3 length: 14 amino acids. In DNA, the CDR3 is TGCGCCAGCAGCCAAGATAGTGGGGGCTATGGCTACACCTTC. Its protein is CASSQDSGGYGYTF.

The V gene is TRBV5-1, the J gene TRBJ2-1, with 11 bases matching TRBD1. This CDR3 spans 15 amino acids. The J segment lost 7 bases and the V segment lost 4 bases, leaving 7 bases of the junction unmatched. Germline V gives CDR1 SGHRS, CDR2 YFSETQ. The CDR3 region has the DNA TGCGCCAGCAGCGCCTGGGACAGGGGGTCAAATGAGCAGTTCTTC. Protein: CASSAWDRGSNEQFF.

The gene calls are TRBV9 and TRBJ1-1, with unresolved D. The V and J ends lost 1 base and 3 bases respectively, with 13 bases between them. Germline V gene lookup returns CDR1 SGDLS and CDR2 YYNGEE. This CDR3 is 15 amino acids long. The CDR3 DNA follows: TGTGCCAGCAGCGTACAGGAAGTGTGGGACACTGAAGCTTTCTTT. It is translated as CASSVQEVWDTEAFF.

The rearrangement links TRBV29-1 to TRBJ2-7; 7 bases fit TRBD2. This CDR3 is built from 14 residues. J lost 2 bases, V lost 3 bases, and 7 bases had no gene match. Germline V gene data show CDR1 as SQVTM and CDR2 as ANQGSEA. Written as DNA, the CDR3 is TGCAGCGTTGAGTTCCGGGAGGAAGCCTACGAGCAGTACTTC. Amino acid sequence: CSVEFREEAYEQYF.

V and J are TRBV7-2 and TRBJ2-7, with unresolved D. The CDR3 totals 13 residues. Germline V lookup: CDR1 SGHTA, CDR2 FQGNSA. Trimming shortened V by 6 bases and J by 5 bases, and 14 bases separated the two germline ends. CDR3 bases: TGTGCCAGCAGGGCGGATCCTATCGACGAGCAGTACTTC. This encodes CASRADPIDEQYF.

This chain connects TRBV11-2 to TRBJ2-7; 9 bases match TRBD1. The CDR3 spans 13 residues. Germline-derived CDR1 and CDR2 are SGHAT and FQNNGV. Losses at the gene ends were 6 bases for V and 3 bases for J; bases not matched to a gene: 3. In DNA form, the CDR3 reads TGTGCCAGCAGGCTGGGACAGGGCTACGAGCAGTACTTC. It yields the protein CASRLGQGYEQYF.

J is TRBJ2-7 and V is TRBV28; D uncertain. The V and J ends lost 0 bases and 5 bases respectively, with 5 bases between them. The CDR3 covers 12 residues. Germline CDR1 and CDR2: MDHEN and SYDVKM. The CDR3 region has the DNA TGTGCCAGCAGTTTATGGTCTAACGAGCAGTACTTC. Translated: CASSLWSNEQYF.

This sequence joins TRBV6-5 and TRBJ2-2; D unresolved. V lost 5 bases to trimming and J lost 8 bases, with 12 bases between them. The CDR3 consists of 13 residues. The germline V gene encodes CDR1 MNHEY and CDR2 SVGAGI. CDR3 bases: TGTGCCAGCAGTAACAATGACATAGGGGAGCTGTTTTTT. Translating gives CASSNNDIGELFF.

The V and J genes are TRBV19 and TRBJ1-5, with no clear D. The V gene's germline CDR1 is LNHDA and CDR2 SQIVND (reference sequence). Trimming took off 5 bases at V and 0 bases at J, with 5 bases between the two ends. This CDR3 region has 13 residues. DNA for the CDR3: TGTGCCAGTAGTGACCTTAGCAATCAGCCCCAGCATTTT. It yields the protein CASSDLSNQPQHF.

V is TRBV10-3 and J is TRBJ1-2; no firm D call. Trimming removed 3 bases from V and 0 bases from J, with 14 bases in between. The CDR3 loop spans 16 amino acids. Germline V gene data show CDR1 as ENHRY and CDR2 as SYGVKD. CDR3 amino acids: CAISDRDTETNYGYTF. The CDR3 bases are TGTGCCATCAGTGATCGCGATACCGAGACTAACTATGGCTACACCTTC.

This chain links TRBV28 with TRBJ2-1; no firm D call. The CDR3 has 13 residues. V was shortened by 4 bases and J by 1 base, with 5 bases between the two germline ends. The germline CDR1 and CDR2 sequences are MDHEN and SYDVKM. In nucleotides, the CDR3 is TGTGCCAGCAGTTACTTATCCTACAATGAGCAGTTCTTC. This gives the protein CASSYLSYNEQFF.

As concerns this clone: In the same sample, other DNA sequences code for this CDR3. The CDR3 bases are TGTGCCAGCAGCTTAGATCGACAGCCGAACACTGAAGCTTTCTTT. This encodes CASSLDRQPNTEAFF. The chain joins TRBV11-2 to TRBJ1-1; a possible D gene is TRBD1 (5 bases). Trimming stripped 0 bases from V and 1 base from J, with 9 bases between. CDR1 and CDR2 from the germline V gene are SGHAT and FQNNGV. The length of the CDR3 is 15 residues.

The chain links TRBV6-5 to TRBJ1-2; no reliable D call. This CDR3 has 16 residues. V was shortened by 4 bases and J by 1 base, with 16 bases between the two germline ends. Germline loops: CDR1 MNHEY, CDR2 SVGAGI. The CDR3 nucleotides are TGTGCCAGCAGTTCCGCTTACCTAGAACTTAACTATGGCTACACCTTC. It is translated as CASSSAYLELNYGYTF.

The CDR3 region is CASREGSYNEQFF. The CDR3 coding sequence is TGTGCCAGCAGGGAGGGCTCCTACAATGAGCAGTTCTTC. The J gene is TRBJ2-1, the V gene TRBV6-5; TRBD2 might be the D (6 bases). Germline V gene data show CDR1 as MNHEY and CDR2 as SVGAGI. V lost 6 bases and J 0 bases, leaving 6 bases between the germline ends. The CDR3 is 13 residues long.

Of note for this clone: The junction departs from germline at one end; a sequencing error may be responsible. V usage is TRBV13 and J usage is TRBJ2-3; 9 nucleotides line up with TRBD1. The CDR3 is made up of 14 amino acids. CDR1 PRHDT and CDR2 FYEKMQ come from the germline V gene (reference sequence). For the CDR3, the DNA is TGTGCCAGCAGCAAGGACAGGGGTGGAGATGCGCAGTATTTT. It specifies CASSKDRGGDAQYF.

This clone has only a few counts. The sample contains more than one DNA sequence encoding this CDR3. This chain connects TRBV11-2 to TRBJ1-5; D is undetermined. Germline CDR1 and CDR2: SGHAT and FQNNGV. The CDR3 covers 13 residues. Trimming took off 1 base at V and 0 bases at J, with 1 base between the two ends. CDR3 coding DNA: TGTGCCAGCAGCTTAGGTAGCAATCAGCCCCAGCATTTT. Translating gives CASSLGSNQPQHF.

This sequence joins TRBV7-2 and TRBJ1-1, with D unresolved. CDR3 length: 16 amino acids. V was pared by 5 bases and J by 0 bases, with 16 bases between. Germline V gene lookup returns CDR1 SGHTA and CDR2 FQGNSA. The CDR3 here is CASSHSRALMNTEAFF. In nucleotides, the CDR3 is TGTGCCAGCAGCCATTCACGCGCGTTGATGAACACTGAAGCTTTCTTT.

The chain is built from TRBV25-1 and TRBJ2-6; 7 bases agree with TRBD1. The CDR3 runs 17 residues. Trimming removed 3 bases from V and 2 bases from J; junction bases left unmatched: 7. The germline CDR1 and CDR2 sequences are MGHDK and SYGVNS. This CDR3 is CASSDRGRITGANVLTF. The CDR3 bases are TGTGCCAGCAGTGATAGGGGGCGAATAACTGGGGCCAACGTCCTGACTTTC.

The CDR3: CASSYTGSGRVNGETQYF. CDR3 bases: TGTGCCAGCAGTTACACCGGCTCGGGCAGGGTGAATGGAGAGACCCAGTACTTC. This chain joins TRBV28 and TRBJ2-5, with a tentative D call TRBD1 (5 bases). Between the trimmed V and J ends, which lost 4 bases and 4 bases, there was a span of 25 bases. The CDR3 extends over 18 amino acids. In germline, CDR1 is MDHEN, CDR2 SYDVKM. Filled out from reference TRBV28 and TRBJ2-5, the complete variable domain reads DVKVTQSSRYLVKRTGEKVFLECVQDMDHENMFWYRQDPGLGLRLIYFSYDVKMKEKGDIPEGYSVSREKKERFSLILESASTNQTSMYLCASSYTGSGRVNGETQYFGPGTRLLVL.

The chain carries TRBV28 and TRBJ1-5; D call uncertain. The CDR3 loop spans 15 amino acids. Germline CDR1 and CDR2: MDHEN and SYDVKM. V was pared by 3 bases and J by 0 bases, with 9 bases between. The CDR3 sequence is CASSFFPNSNQPQHF. The CDR3, as DNA: TGTGCCAGCAGTTTCTTCCCTAATAGCAATCAGCCCCAGCATTTT.